This T cell receptor (beta chain) was profiled in a study of cytomegalovirus exposure and HLA in healthy donors. Findings of the study overall: High sensitivity and specificity were reportedly achieved when the classifier diagnosed cytomegalovirus status. Among TCR beta chains, those listed as cytomegalovirus-associated numbered around 180.

The donors formed part of the roughly 110-subject validation cohort, distinct from the approximately 670-subject first cohort. Trimming stripped 3 bases from V and 7 bases from J, with 7 bases between. Germline V CDR1 and CDR2: KGHSH, LQKENI. This CDR3 has 13 amino acids. Sequenced by immunoSEQ multiplex PCR; TCRdb stores in-frame clones only, minus some. The profile shows some 120,000 clones, over 75% of them singletons. As for this clone: The target antigen is unknown.

The V gene is TRBV18, the J gene TRBJ1-6, with a weak D call TRBD1 (6 bases). The source is a woman in her twenties or thirties in good health and CMV-seronegative. Sequencing input: PBMCs. CDR3 in amino acids: CASSPDRNSPLHF. DNA for the CDR3: TGTGCCAGCTCACCCGACAGGAATTCACCCCTCCACTTT.